One sample yielded the 20 T cell receptor beta chains listed below, sequenced in a study of blood T cells in healthy people across ages. Together with a sample-barcoded 5' primer, a J-beta primer mix was included in a second PCR lasting 7 to 11 cycles. MiXCR was run by TCRdb on the 5' RACE reads, yielding one entry per CDR3 protein. The data contain over a million distinct CDR3 sequences, 59% of them singletons. The specimen sequenced was blood. Every receptor here comes from a man aged 18 to 29 in good health.

The rearrangement uses TRBV7-6 and TRBJ1-1; tentatively, D is TRBD1 (5 bases). This CDR3 spans 14 amino acids. Germline CDR1 SGHVS, CDR2 FNYEAQ. Trimming left V 4 bases short and J 1 base short, with 10 bases between. As DNA, the CDR3 is TGTGCCAGCAGCTCCAGACAGAAGAACACTGAAGCTTTCTTT. It codes for CASSSRQKNTEAFF.

The chain uses TRBV7-2 and TRBJ2-1, with TRBD1 matching over 7 bases. J was trimmed by 4 bases and V by 5 bases; bases with no gene match: 8. Germline V gene lookup returns CDR1 SGHTA and CDR2 FQGNSA. The CDR3 has 15 residues. For the CDR3, the DNA is TGTGCCAGCAGCCATACCCGGGACAGATACAATGAGCAGTTCTTC. Translated: CASSHTRDRYNEQFF.

The chain links TRBV14 to TRBJ2-3; D is undetermined. The CDR3 totals 16 residues. Deletions cut 0 bases from V and 1 base from J, with 11 bases between. Looked up from germline, CDR1 is SGHDN and CDR2 is FVKESK. The chain's CDR3 is CASSQDLSEGTDTQYF. The CDR3 region has the DNA TGTGCCAGCAGCCAAGATCTTAGTGAGGGCACAGATACGCAGTATTTT.

The chain recombines TRBV15 with TRBJ1-5; D is unclear. V lost 0 bases, J lost 1 base, and 10 bases lay in between. The CDR3 loop spans 16 amino acids. From germline, CDR1 is LNHNV and CDR2 YYDKDF (reference sequence). The CDR3 is CATSRDHSGSNQPQHF. CDR3 coding DNA: TGTGCCACCAGCAGAGATCATTCAGGAAGCAATCAGCCCCAGCATTTT.

This clonotype was counted between two and nine times. V usage is TRBV2 and J usage is TRBJ2-5; D uncertain. CDR1 and CDR2 (germline): SNHLY, FYNNEI. The ends were cut back, 3 bases at V and 5 bases at J, with 16 bases in the middle. This CDR3 comprises 15 residues. CDR3 loop: CASSEVKGRKETQYF. DNA for the CDR3: TGTGCCAGCAGTGAGGTAAAAGGAAGAAAGGAGACCCAGTACTTC.

In DNA form, the CDR3 reads TGTGCCAGCACCACAGGGGCACCCTCCTACAATGAGCAGTTCTTC. Its translation is CASTTGAPSYNEQFF. The rearrangement joins TRBV6-2 or TRBV6-3 to TRBJ2-1, with TRBD1 matching 7 bases. The trim removed 7 bases at V and 0 bases at J, leaving 6 bases unmatched. The CDR3 consists of 15 residues. Germline CDR1 reads MNHEY; CDR2 reads SVGEGT.

A note on this clonotype: One junction end does not reproduce the germline sequence, and a read error may be involved. The chain carries TRBV4-1 and TRBJ1-1, with TRBD1 matching over 7 bases. The CDR3 has 15 residues. CDR1 and CDR2 from the germline V gene are MGHRA and YSYEKL. CDR3 loop: CASSRPGQSYTEAFF. In nucleotides, the CDR3 is TGTGCCAGCAGCCGACCGGGACAGAGCTACACTGAAGCTTTCTTT.

Many counts were recorded for this clonotype. The chain is built from TRBV7-2 and TRBJ1-1; D perhaps matches TRBD1 (5 bases). Per the germline V gene, CDR1 is SGHTA and CDR2 is FQGNSA. Trimming left V 5 bases short and J 1 base short, with 14 bases between. This CDR3 spans 15 amino acids. The CDR3 sequence: CASSLTTARNTEAFF. For the CDR3, the DNA is TGTGCCAGCAGCCTAACGACAGCCCGGAACACTGAAGCTTTCTTT.

The chain employs TRBV6-2 or TRBV6-3 and TRBJ1-1; D may be TRBD1 (6 bases). Trimming took 9 bases from V and 1 from J, leaving 9 bases between them. CDR3 length: 12 residues. From germline, CDR1 is MNHEY and CDR2 SVGEGT. The CDR3 loop is CASGQTNTEAFF. CDR3 bases: TGTGCCAGTGGACAGACGAACACTGAAGCTTTCTTT.

The table lists this clonotype with a few counts. The rearrangement links TRBV4-3 to TRBJ2-3; D is ambiguous. CDR1 and CDR2 (germline): LGHNA, YSLEER. The CDR3 totals 15 residues. Trimming shortened V by 3 bases and J by 3 bases, and 13 bases separated the two germline ends. CDR3 sequence: CASSQSSERTDTQYF. The CDR3 nucleotides are TGCGCCAGCAGCCAGAGTTCTGAAAGGACAGATACGCAGTATTTT.

The chain employs TRBV4-1 and TRBJ1-5, with D unclear. The germline gives CDR1 MGHRA, CDR2 YSYEKL. V was cut by 4 bases and J by 2 bases, with 15 bases left in between. This CDR3 has 16 amino acids. The CDR3 protein is CASSPTRVMGNQPQHF. In DNA form, the CDR3 reads TGCGCCAGCAGCCCGACGCGGGTGATGGGCAATCAGCCCCAGCATTTT.

The CDR3 loop reads CASSPLGISRRNEQFF. CDR3 coding DNA: TGCGCCAGCAGCCCGTTGGGGATCAGCCGAAGGAATGAGCAGTTCTTC. The V call is TRBV4-1, the J call TRBJ2-1; D unresolved. CDR1 and CDR2 (germline): MGHRA, YSYEKL. The CDR3 runs to 16 residues. With 4 bases removed from V and 7 bases from J, the gap between germline ends came to 20 bases.

The chain has TRBV7-6 and TRBJ2-6, with D possibly being TRBD1 or TRBD2 (5 bases each). Germline CDR1 is SGHVS and CDR2 is FNYEAQ. The CDR3 loop spans 18 amino acids. Trimming removed 2 bases at V and 0 bases at J, with 14 bases between. CDR3 sequence: CASSLSGDGPSGANVLTF. The CDR3 nucleotides read TGTGCCAGCAGCTTATCTGGGGACGGCCCCTCTGGGGCCAACGTCCTGACTTTC.

Comment on this clonotype: A read error may produce the germline difference seen at one junction end. CDR3 coding DNA: TGTGCCGTCAGTGAGGGCGGGACCAAAAGCTACGAGCAGTACTTC. Residues: CAVSEGGTKSYEQYF. This chain joins TRBV10-3 and TRBJ2-7, with D possibly matching TRBD2 (6 bases). Germline V lookup: CDR1 ENHRY, CDR2 SYGVKD. The CDR3 loop spans 15 amino acids.

On this clonotype: An end of the junction does not agree with germline; a read error may underlie this. The genes are TRBV3-1 and TRBJ2-5; D gene ambiguous. This CDR3 is built from 13 residues. CDR1 is LGHDT and CDR2 is YNNKEL in the germline V gene (reference sequence). The CDR3, as DNA: TGTGTCAGCAGCCAAATACCCGGGTCGGAGCAGTACTTC. Amino acid sequence: CVSSQIPGSEQYF.

This clonotype was counted between two and nine times. The chain recombines TRBV28 with TRBJ2-7; D remains unclear. The CDR3 totals 16 residues. Trimming cost V 1 base and J 2 bases, with 15 bases left between them. Germline lookup yields CDR1 MDHEN and CDR2 SYDVKM. CDR3 sequence: CASSLFVPERTYEQYF. The CDR3 DNA reads TGTGCCAGCAGTTTATTTGTCCCCGAACGAACCTACGAGCAGTACTTC.

The rearrangement joins TRBV5-5 to TRBJ1-2; D gene uncertain. The germline V gene encodes CDR1 SGHKS and CDR2 YYEKEE (reference sequence). The CDR3 runs 14 residues. Trimming cost V 4 bases and J 0 bases, with 10 bases left between them. CDR3 sequence (DNA): TGTGCCAGCAGCCATGGCCTTCCTAACTATGGCTACACCTTC. Translating gives CASSHGLPNYGYTF.

This clonotype has a handful of counts. The chain carries TRBV27 and TRBJ1-2; no clear D gene. Trimming stripped 6 bases from V and 2 bases from J, with 10 bases between. The CDR3 has 13 residues. Germline-derived CDR1 and CDR2 are MNHEY and SMNVEV (reference sequence). CDR3: CASSLKVNYGYTF. The CDR3 DNA is TGTGCCAGCAGCCTGAAAGTAAACTATGGCTACACCTTC.

The chain is built from TRBV6-6 and TRBJ2-5; 8 bases fit TRBD2. The trim removed 7 bases at V and 1 base at J, leaving 2 bases unmatched. From germline, CDR1 is MNHNY and CDR2 SVGAGI (reference sequence). This CDR3 is 13 amino acids long. The CDR3 protein is CASIGGVQETQYF. As DNA, the CDR3 is TGTGCCAGCATCGGGGGGGTCCAAGAGACCCAGTACTTC.

The gene calls are TRBV7-9 and TRBJ2-7; D gene ambiguous. Germline V lookup: CDR1 SEHNR, CDR2 FQNEAQ (reference sequence). CDR3 size: 14 residues. V lost 5 bases to trimming and J lost 0 bases, with 11 bases between them. CDR3 region: CASSVGEISYEQYF. In nucleotides, the CDR3 is TGTGCCAGCAGCGTAGGTGAAATCTCCTACGAGCAGTACTTC.